Each of the 29 T cell receptor beta chains below was sequenced from the same sample in a study of blood T cell repertoires in COVID-19. The data were produced by immunoSEQ multiplex PCR, yet TCRdb's version contains in-frame clones alone and is incomplete. The sample records approximately 270,000 clones, roughly 89% being singletons. The sequencing sample was made of peripheral blood. These receptors all stem from a man aged 45 to 65 with acute or convalescent COVID-19.

Regarding this clone: This same CDR3 is encoded by further DNA sequences in the sample. The V and J genes are TRBV7-3 and TRBJ2-2; D gene unclear. The CDR3 loop spans 13 amino acids. CDR1 is SGHTA and CDR2 is FQGTGA in the germline V gene. V was shortened by 5 bases and J by 1 base, with 5 bases between the two germline ends. CDR3 in amino acids: CASSPLNTGELFF. Here the CDR3 DNA reads TGTGCCAGCAGCCCACTGAACACCGGGGAGCTGTTTTTT.

The chain uses TRBV7-2 and TRBJ2-1, with D maybe TRBD1 (6 bases). V was pared by 3 bases and J by 1 base, with 13 bases between. Germline assignment: CDR1 SGHTA and CDR2 FQGNSA. The CDR3 runs to 16 residues. The CDR3 sequence: CASSFGYRASYNEQFF. For the CDR3, the DNA is TGTGCCAGCAGCTTTGGTTACAGGGCGTCCTACAATGAGCAGTTCTTC.

The V gene is TRBV7-9, the J gene TRBJ1-6; possible D gene TRBD1, 6 bases. With 0 bases removed from V and 7 bases from J, the gap between germline ends came to 7 bases. The CDR3 spans 14 residues. CDR1 and CDR2 from the germline V gene are SEHNR and FQNEAQ (reference sequence). The CDR3 spells CASSLAQGNSPLHF. For the CDR3, the DNA is TGTGCCAGCAGCTTAGCTCAGGGGAATTCACCCCTCCACTTT.

The chain is built from TRBV7-9 and TRBJ2-1; the match to TRBD2 covers 10 bases. The germline V gene encodes CDR1 SEHNR and CDR2 FQNEAQ (reference sequence). The ends lost 5 bases at V and 6 bases at J; junction bases unmatched: 7. There are 15 residues in the CDR3. CDR3 sequence: CASSDPSGGLNEQFF. The CDR3 DNA sequence: TGTGCCAGCAGCGACCCTAGCGGGGGCCTCAATGAGCAGTTCTTC. Filled out from reference TRBV7-9 and TRBJ2-1, the complete variable domain reads DTGVSQNPRHKITKRGQNVTFRCDPISEHNRLYWYRQTLGQGPEFLTYFQNEAQLEKSRLLSDRFSAERPKGSFSTLEIQRTEQGDSAMYLCASSDPSGGLNEQFFGPGTRLTVL.

The CDR3: CASSISPGPPLHF. The CDR3, as DNA: TGTGCCAGCAGCATCTCTCCCGGTCCGCCCCTCCACTTT. The chain carries TRBV9 and TRBJ1-6; D is undetermined. The germline V gene encodes CDR1 SGDLS and CDR2 YYNGEE. This CDR3 is built from 13 residues. The V end lost 4 bases, the J end lost 13 bases, and 15 bases lay between the germline ends.

This clone occurred a few times. J is TRBJ1-6 and V is TRBV11-1, with D unresolved. The germline V and J ends were trimmed by 5 bases and 10 bases, with 15 bases remaining between them. The CDR3 runs to 14 residues. Germline CDR1 SGHAT, CDR2 FQDESV (reference sequence). For the CDR3, the DNA is TGTGCCAGCAGCACTACCCCAATGAACTCACCCCTCCACTTT. It codes for CASSTTPMNSPLHF.

The chain joins TRBV18 to TRBJ2-5; TRBD1 might be the D (5 bases). Germline-derived CDR1 and CDR2 are KGHSH and LQKENI. The CDR3 is made up of 13 amino acids. Trimming took off 3 bases at V and 5 bases at J, with 10 bases between the two ends. The CDR3: CASSPQGGETQYF. The CDR3 DNA follows: TGTGCCAGCTCACCTCAGGGTGGCGAGACCCAGTACTTC.

The gene calls are TRBV6-6 and TRBJ2-2, with 11 bases identical to TRBD2. The CDR3 extends over 15 amino acids. Germline-derived CDR1 and CDR2 are MNHNY and SVGAGI (reference sequence). V was clipped by 5 bases and J by 5 bases; unmatched bases: 4. This CDR3 is CASSPRLAGTGELFF. CDR3 nucleotide sequence: TGTGCCAGCAGTCCTAGACTAGCGGGGACCGGGGAGCTGTTTTTT.

V gene TRBV6-5 combines with J gene TRBJ1-6; 7 nucleotides line up with TRBD1. Unmatched junction bases numbered 12, after V lost 6 bases and J lost 7 bases. CDR1 is MNHEY and CDR2 is SVGAGI in the germline V gene. This CDR3 region has 16 residues. The DNA of the CDR3 is TGTGCCAGCAGCTACGTGAGGGGACAGAGGAATTCACCCCTCCACTTT. This translates into CASSYVRGQRNSPLHF.

This chain joins TRBV19 and TRBJ2-7; the D gene is possibly TRBD1 (5 bases). V was trimmed by 5 bases and J by 2 bases, leaving 7 bases between them. CDR1 is LNHDA, CDR2 SQIVND, per germline (reference sequence). CDR3 length equals 12 residues. The CDR3: CASSGRAYEQYF. Written as DNA, the CDR3 is TGTGCCAGTAGTGGCAGGGCCTACGAGCAGTACTTC. Based on the CDR3 plus reference TRBV19 and TRBJ2-7, the full variable domain is DGGITQSPKYLFRKEGQNVTLSCEQNLNHDAMYWYRQDPGQGLRLIYYSQIVNDFQKGDIAEGYSVSREKKESFPLTVTSAQKNPTAFYLCASSGRAYEQYFGPGTRLTVT.

The chain joins TRBV4-1 to TRBJ1-1; the D gene is possibly TRBD1 (5 bases). The CDR3 consists of 15 residues. The germline V and J ends were trimmed by 0 bases and 3 bases, with 11 bases remaining between them. In germline, CDR1 is MGHRA, CDR2 YSYEKL. In DNA, the CDR3 is TGCGCCAGCAGCCAAGAAGGGGCGGCATACACTGAAGCTTTCTTT. Amino acids: CASSQEGAAYTEAFF.

V is TRBV7-9 and J is TRBJ2-4, with D perhaps TRBD2 (5 bases). The CDR3 is 12 residues long. V was trimmed by 8 bases and J by 8 bases, leaving 13 bases between them. CDR1 SEHNR and CDR2 FQNEAQ come from the germline V gene (reference sequence). As DNA, the CDR3 is TGTGCCAGCGGAAGGGAGAGTGACATTCAGTACTTC. It translates to CASGRESDIQYF.

This chain links TRBV18 with TRBJ1-2; possibly TRBD1 for D (6 bases). The CDR3 has 13 amino acids. The V gene's germline CDR1 is KGHSH and CDR2 LQKENI. Trimming took 5 bases from V and 8 from J, leaving 15 bases between them. The chain's CDR3 is CASSRQGPRGYTF. CDR3 coding DNA: TGTGCCAGCTCAAGGCAGGGGCCGCGGGGCTACACCTTC.

The chain joins TRBV25-1 to TRBJ2-4; unclear D gene. The CDR3 spans 14 residues. CDR1 MGHDK and CDR2 SYGVNS come from the germline V gene. Trimming stripped 6 bases from V and 0 bases from J, with 9 bases between. Here the CDR3 reads CASSPRVAKNIQYF. DNA for the CDR3: TGTGCCAGCAGCCCCCGCGTAGCCAAAAACATTCAGTACTTC.

V and J are TRBV27 and TRBJ2-7; weak D call: TRBD2 (6 bases). The germline V gene has CDR1 MNHEY and CDR2 SMNVEV (reference sequence). The V and J ends lost 5 bases and 5 bases respectively, with 16 bases between them. This CDR3 is 14 amino acids long. This CDR3 is CASSKLADQNEQYF. The CDR3 bases are TGTGCCAGCAGTAAATTAGCGGACCAGAACGAGCAGTACTTC.

This clone was picked up one time. The chain recombines TRBV2 with TRBJ1-4; D is ambiguous. Trimming pared 2 bases from V and 2 bases from J, leaving 9 bases between. Germline CDR1 SNHLY, CDR2 FYNNEI. The CDR3 is 15 residues long. The CDR3 bases are TGTGCCAGCAGTGAATGGGCCGGTACTAATGAAAAACTGTTTTTT. It is translated as CASSEWAGTNEKLFF. Full variable domain (rest looked up from reference TRBV2 and TRBJ1-4): EPEVTQTPSHQVTQMGQEVILRCVPISNHLYFYWYRQILGQKVEFLVSFYNNEISEKSEIFDDQFSVERPDGSNFTLKIRSTKLEDSAMYFCASSEWAGTNEKLFFGSGTQLSVL.

The chain combines TRBV9 with TRBJ2-5; possible D gene TRBD1, 6 bases. Trimming pared 3 bases from V and 4 bases from J, leaving 13 bases between. Germline V gene lookup returns CDR1 SGDLS and CDR2 YYNGEE. This CDR3 has 14 residues. The CDR3 DNA is TGTGCCAGCAGCGCCCATAAAGGGGGAGAGACCCAGTACTTC. It codes for CASSAHKGGETQYF.

This clone was seen only a few times. CDR3 coding DNA: TGTGCCAGCAGTGAGGGTGGGGGGGCCTTAGTTGAGCAGTTCTTC. It codes for CASSEGGGALVEQFF. The chain links TRBV6-2 or TRBV6-3 to TRBJ2-1, with D possibly being TRBD2 (7 bases). V was pared by 5 bases and J by 9 bases, with 20 bases between. Germline CDR1 MNHEY, CDR2 SVGEGT. The CDR3 loop spans 15 amino acids.

The chain links TRBV30 to TRBJ2-2; 9 bases are a match to TRBD2. The CDR3 contains 14 residues. Germline V gene sequence: CDR1 GTSNPN, CDR2 SVGIG (reference sequence). V dropped 4 bases and J dropped 4; count of bases not matched to a gene: 4. The CDR3 reads CAWMLAGSTGELFF. The CDR3 DNA reads as TGTGCCTGGATGCTAGCGGGGTCCACCGGGGAGCTGTTTTTT.

The chain uses TRBV6-5 and TRBJ1-2; 7 nucleotides agree with TRBD1. The CDR3 has 13 amino acids. The junction had 7 bases not matched to a gene; V was cut back by 5 bases and J by 7 bases. Germline V lookup: CDR1 MNHEY, CDR2 SVGAGI. CDR3 in amino acids: CASSKEDRSGYTF. The CDR3 nucleotides read TGTGCCAGCAGTAAGGAGGACAGGTCTGGCTACACCTTC.

The rearrangement uses TRBV30 and TRBJ1-4, with 8 positions matching TRBD1. This CDR3 is 14 amino acids long. CDR1 is GTSNPN, CDR2 SVGIG, per germline (reference sequence). V lost 2 bases, J lost 10 bases, and 9 bases stayed unmatched. In DNA, the CDR3 is TGTGCCTGGAGTCTTGACAGGGGTTTCGGAAAACTGTTTTTT. Protein product: CAWSLDRGFGKLFF.

CDR3: CAWSGQGPYGYTF. The CDR3 DNA is TGTGCCTGGAGTGGCCAGGGGCCCTATGGCTACACCTTC. V is TRBV30 and J is TRBJ1-2, with TRBD1 as a possible D gene (6 bases). Germline V CDR1 and CDR2: GTSNPN, SVGIG (reference sequence). CDR3 length: 13 residues. V was clipped by 1 base and J by 4 bases, with 10 bases between them.

The chain uses TRBV5-1 and TRBJ1-1; 7 bases fit TRBD1. CDR3 size: 15 residues. Trimming took 4 bases from V and 1 from J; bases not matched to a gene: 7. Germline values: CDR1 SGHRS, CDR2 YFSETQ. The CDR3 protein is CASSPRQGPNTEAFF. Written as DNA, the CDR3 is TGCGCCAGCAGCCCAAGACAGGGACCGAACACTGAAGCTTTCTTT. The full variable domain, with the rest looked up from reference TRBV5-1 and TRBJ1-1, is KAGVTQTPRYLIKTRGQQVTLSCSPISGHRSVSWYQQTPGQGLQFLFEYFSETQRNKGNFPGRFSGRQFSNSRSEMNVSTLELGDSALYLCASSPRQGPNTEAFFGQGTRLTVV.

The CDR3 DNA is TGCAGTGCTAGAACTAGCGCCGAGCAGTACTTC. This encodes CSARTSAEQYF. V usage is TRBV20-1 and J usage is TRBJ2-7, with 7 bases fitting TRBD2. The V and J ends lost 2 bases and 6 bases, in that order; junction bases with no gene match: 1. The CDR3 length is 11 residues. Germline V gives CDR1 DFQATT, CDR2 SNEGSKA (reference sequence).

V gene TRBV24-1 combines with J gene TRBJ2-3, with 8 bases that match TRBD2. Per the germline V gene, CDR1 is KGHDR and CDR2 is SFDVKD. V was clipped by 5 bases and J by 6 bases; unmatched bases: 9. The CDR3 is 15 residues long. Here the CDR3 reads CATSAARGGRDTQYF. The CDR3 DNA reads TGTGCCACCAGTGCGGCACGGGGGGGCAGGGATACGCAGTATTTT.

The rearrangement links TRBV20-1 to TRBJ1-2; D not certain. This CDR3 is 13 amino acids long. Trimming stripped 3 bases from V and 2 bases from J, with 10 bases between. Germline lookup yields CDR1 DFQATT and CDR2 SNEGSKA (reference sequence). The CDR3 here is CSASGAANYGYTF. The CDR3 DNA sequence: TGCAGTGCTAGTGGCGCGGCAAACTATGGCTACACCTTC.

The V call is TRBV6-5, the J call TRBJ1-1, with 7 bases that match TRBD1. The CDR3 is made up of 12 amino acids. V was clipped by 7 bases and J by 6 bases; unmatched bases: 5. Per the germline V gene, CDR1 is MNHEY and CDR2 is SVGAGI. CDR3 amino acids: CASTDRVAEAFF. DNA of the CDR3: TGTGCCAGCACCGACAGGGTGGCTGAAGCTTTCTTT.

V gene TRBV7-9 combines with J gene TRBJ1-4; the D gene is possibly TRBD1 (5 bases). The CDR3 extends over 15 amino acids. The germline gives CDR1 SEHNR, CDR2 FQNEAQ (reference sequence). The V end lost 4 bases, the J end lost 2 bases, and 11 bases lay between the germline ends. The CDR3 coding sequence is TGTGCCAGCAGCTCGGTTGGGGGGACTAATGAAAAACTGTTTTTT. Residues: CASSSVGGTNEKLFF.

The chain combines TRBV10-3 with TRBJ2-3; 7 bases map to TRBD1. The CDR3 sequence is 17 residues long. The junction had 12 bases not matched to a gene; V was cut back by 6 bases and J by 0 bases. Germline CDR1 is ENHRY and CDR2 is SYGVKD. As DNA, the CDR3 is TGTGCCATCAGCGCAACCACAGGGGTCAGCAGCACAGATACGCAGTATTTT. Translated, it gives CAISATTGVSSTDTQYF.